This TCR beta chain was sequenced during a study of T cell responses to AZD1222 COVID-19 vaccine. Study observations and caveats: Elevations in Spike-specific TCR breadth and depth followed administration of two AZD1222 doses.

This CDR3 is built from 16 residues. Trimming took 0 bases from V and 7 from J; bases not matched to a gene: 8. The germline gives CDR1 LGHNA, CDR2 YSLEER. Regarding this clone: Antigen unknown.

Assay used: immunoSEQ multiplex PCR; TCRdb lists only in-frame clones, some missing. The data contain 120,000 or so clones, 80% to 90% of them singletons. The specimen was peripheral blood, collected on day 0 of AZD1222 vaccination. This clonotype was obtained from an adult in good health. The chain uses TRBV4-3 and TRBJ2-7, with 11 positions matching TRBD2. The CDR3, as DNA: TGCGCCAGCAGCCAAGAGTTACTAGCGGGGGTGAGGGAGCAGTACTTC. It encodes CASSQELLAGVREQYF.